This T cell receptor beta chain was found in a study of cytomegalovirus exposure and HLA in healthy donors. CDR1 and CDR2 from the germline V gene are GTSNPN and SVGIG (reference sequence). The CDR3 has 14 amino acids. Trimming stripped 0 bases from V and 1 base from J, with 7 bases between. A multiplex PCR was run with 60 Vbeta primers and 13 Jbeta primers. Profiled with immunoSEQ multiplex PCR; TCRdb holds only in-frame clones, not every one. Of around 120,000 clones listed, roughly four fifths were seen once; the top ten hold 1% to 1.5%. The TCR was taken from a boy aged 10-17 years in good health and CMV-seronegative. The chain carries TRBV30 and TRBJ2-1; the D gene is possibly TRBD1 (5 bases). Sequenced sample: PBMCs. The CDR3 DNA reads as TGTGCCTGGAGTGTAAGACAGTCCTACAATGAGCAGTTCTTC. Protein: CAWSVRQSYNEQFF. Using reference TRBV30 and TRBJ2-1 for the parts outside the CDR3, the full variable domain is SQTIHQWPATLVQPVGSPLSLECTVEGTSNPNLYWYRQAAGRGLQLLFYSVGIGQISSEVPQNLSASRPQDRQFILSSKKLLLSDSGFYLCAWSVRQSYNEQFFGPGTRLTVL.